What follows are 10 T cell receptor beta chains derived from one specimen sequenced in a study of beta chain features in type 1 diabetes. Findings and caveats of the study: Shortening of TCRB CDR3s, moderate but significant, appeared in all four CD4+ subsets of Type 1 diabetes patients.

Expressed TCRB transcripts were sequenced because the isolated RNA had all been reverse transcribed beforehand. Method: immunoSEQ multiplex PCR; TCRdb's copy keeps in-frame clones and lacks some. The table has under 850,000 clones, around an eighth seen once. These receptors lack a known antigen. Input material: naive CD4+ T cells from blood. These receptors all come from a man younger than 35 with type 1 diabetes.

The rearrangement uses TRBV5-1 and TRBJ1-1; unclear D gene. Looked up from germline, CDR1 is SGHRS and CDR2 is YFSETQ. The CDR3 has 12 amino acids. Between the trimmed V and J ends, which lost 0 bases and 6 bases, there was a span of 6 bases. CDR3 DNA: TGCGCCAGCAGCTTGGGGGCTTCTGAAGCTTTCTTT. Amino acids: CASSLGASEAFF.

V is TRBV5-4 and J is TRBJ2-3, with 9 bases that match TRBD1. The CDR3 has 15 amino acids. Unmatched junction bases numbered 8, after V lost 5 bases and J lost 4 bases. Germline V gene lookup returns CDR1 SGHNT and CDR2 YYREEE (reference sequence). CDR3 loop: CASRLQGAGADTQYF. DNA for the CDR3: TGTGCCAGCAGACTACAGGGGGCTGGGGCAGATACGCAGTATTTT. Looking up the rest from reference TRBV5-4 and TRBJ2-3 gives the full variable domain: ETGVTQSPTHLIKTRGQQVTLRCSSQSGHNTVSWYQQALGQGPQFIFQYYREEENGRGNFPPRFSGLQFPNYSSELNVNALELDDSALYLCASRLQGAGADTQYFGPGTRLTVL.

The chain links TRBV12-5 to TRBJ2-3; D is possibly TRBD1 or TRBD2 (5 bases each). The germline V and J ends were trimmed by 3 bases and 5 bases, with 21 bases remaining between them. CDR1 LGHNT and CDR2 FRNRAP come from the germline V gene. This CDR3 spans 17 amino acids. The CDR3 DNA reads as TGTGCTAGTGGTTTAGGCGAGTCAGGGAGCCCCGGAGATACGCAGTATTTT. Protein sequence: CASGLGESGSPGDTQYF. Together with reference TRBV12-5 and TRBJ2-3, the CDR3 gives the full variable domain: DARVTQTPRHKVTEMGQEVTMRCQPILGHNTVFWYRQTMMQGLELLAYFRNRAPLDDSGMPKDRFSAEMPDATLATLKIQPSEPRDSAVYFCASGLGESGSPGDTQYFGPGTRLTVL.

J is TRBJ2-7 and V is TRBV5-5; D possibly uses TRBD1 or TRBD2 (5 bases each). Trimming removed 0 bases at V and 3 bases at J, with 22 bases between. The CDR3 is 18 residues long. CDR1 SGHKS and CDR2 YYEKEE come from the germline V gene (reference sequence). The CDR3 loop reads CASSLASLTGKGYYEQYF. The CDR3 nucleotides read TGTGCCAGCAGCTTGGCTAGCCTGACGGGAAAGGGGTACTACGAGCAGTACTTC.

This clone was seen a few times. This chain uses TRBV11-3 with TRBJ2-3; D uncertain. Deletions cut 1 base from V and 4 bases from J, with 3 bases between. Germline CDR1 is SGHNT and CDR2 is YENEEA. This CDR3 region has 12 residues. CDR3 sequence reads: CASSLVADTQYF. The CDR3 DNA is TGTGCCAGCAGCTTAGTGGCAGATACGCAGTATTTT.

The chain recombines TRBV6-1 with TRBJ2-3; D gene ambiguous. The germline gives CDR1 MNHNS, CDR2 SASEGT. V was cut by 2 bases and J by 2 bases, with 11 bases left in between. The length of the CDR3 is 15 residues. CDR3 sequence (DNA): TGTGCCAGCAGTGAACAATCCGGTCACACAGATACGCAGTATTTT. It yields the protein CASSEQSGHTDTQYF.

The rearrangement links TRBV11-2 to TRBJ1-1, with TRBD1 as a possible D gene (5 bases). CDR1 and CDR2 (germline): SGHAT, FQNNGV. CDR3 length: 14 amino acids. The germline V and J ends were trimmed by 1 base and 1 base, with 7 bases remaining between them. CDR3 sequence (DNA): TGTGCCAGCAGCTTAGGACAGAGGAACACTGAAGCTTTCTTT. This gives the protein CASSLGQRNTEAFF.

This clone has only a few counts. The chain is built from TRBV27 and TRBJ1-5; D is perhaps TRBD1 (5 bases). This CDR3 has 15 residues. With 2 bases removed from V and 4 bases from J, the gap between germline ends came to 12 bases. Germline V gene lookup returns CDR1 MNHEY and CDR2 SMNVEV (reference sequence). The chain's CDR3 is CASSLGAETNQPQHF. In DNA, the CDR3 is TGTGCCAGCAGTTTAGGGGCAGAGACAAATCAGCCCCAGCATTTT.

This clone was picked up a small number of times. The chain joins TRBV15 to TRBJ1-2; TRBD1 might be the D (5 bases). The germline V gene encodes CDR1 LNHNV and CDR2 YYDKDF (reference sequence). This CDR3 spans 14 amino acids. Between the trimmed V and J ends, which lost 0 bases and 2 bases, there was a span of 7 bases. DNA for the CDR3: TGTGCCACCAGCAGAGATGCAGGGAACTATGGCTACACCTTC. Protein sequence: CATSRDAGNYGYTF.

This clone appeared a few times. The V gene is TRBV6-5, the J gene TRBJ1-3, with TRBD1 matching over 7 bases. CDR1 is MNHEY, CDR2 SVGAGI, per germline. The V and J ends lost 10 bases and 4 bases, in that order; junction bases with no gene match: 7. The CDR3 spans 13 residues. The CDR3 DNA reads TGTGCCAAACGACAGGGTTACGGAAACACCATATATTTT. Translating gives CAKRQGYGNTIYF.